The 2 T cell receptor beta chains listed next were all sequenced from one sample in a study of T cells in Graves' hyperthyroidism and ophthalmopathy. RNA transcripts provided the source from which TCR beta CDR3 regions were amplified. With the HTBI primer set, the TCR CDR3 went through a first round of RT-PCR. TCRdb analysed the multiplex PCR reads with MiXCR anew, one entry per CDR3 protein. The table includes more than 300,000 distinct CDR3 sequences, roughly 13% detected once. The specimen sequenced was blood. These receptor sequences come from a woman between 55 and 75 years old with Graves' hyperthyroidism.

This chain uses TRBV12-3 or TRBV12-4 with TRBJ2-7; D is uncertain. CDR3 length equals 13 residues. V gave up 1 base and J gave up 7 bases, with 11 bases separating them. CDR3 sequence reads: CASSLGTHSEQYF. The CDR3 DNA reads as TGTGCCAGCAGTTTAGGGACCCATTCTGAGCAGTACTTC.

This clonotype was counted many times. The chain employs TRBV4-1 and TRBJ2-1; no reliable D call. The V gene lost 4 bases and the J gene lost 10 bases, with 11 bases spanning the gap. Per germline, CDR1 MGHRA and CDR2 YSYEKL. This CDR3 is 12 amino acids long. This chain's CDR3 is CASSLRQAEQFF. The CDR3 region has the DNA TGCGCCAGCAGCCTACGGCAGGCGGAGCAGTTCTTC.